The subject of this entry is one T cell receptor beta chain. Its antigen is not known. This table comes from immunoSEQ multiplex PCR, and its TCRdb copy is limited to in-frame clones, with some not included. This table has 90,000 to 150,000 clones, around nine tenths appearing once. This entry comes from a study of T cell responses to AZD1222 COVID-19 vaccine. Overall study results and limits: The breadth and depth of Spike-specific TCRs increased once two AZD1222 doses had been given. Among the donors, most were white British and more were female, and clonal diversity was possibly underestimated. Recipients of AZD1222 seropositive at baseline numbered only 5 to 7.

CDR3 length: 14 amino acids. In germline, CDR1 is SGDLS, CDR2 YYNGEE. V dropped 4 bases and J dropped 6 bases, with 13 bases sitting between them. The material was peripheral blood, obtained on day 0 of AZD1222 vaccination. This TCR came from an adult in good health. This chain uses TRBV9 with TRBJ2-2; possibly TRBD1 for D (5 bases). CDR3 sequence reads: CASSPQGRAGELFF. The CDR3 region has the DNA TGTGCCAGCAGCCCCCAGGGAAGGGCCGGGGAGCTGTTTTTT.